This T cell receptor (beta chain) was sequenced in a study of blood T cells in healthy people across ages. Study-wide context: The template switching approach captured approximately one barcoded beta molecule for every two T cells.

In its sample, this clonotype was seen once. Its antigen is not identified. Per germline, CDR1 LGHDT and CDR2 YNNKEL (reference sequence). V was clipped by 8 bases and J by 7 bases, with 17 bases between them. The CDR3 loop spans 13 amino acids. Overall study results and limits: TCR beta diversity correlated strongly with naive T cell percentage. While age rose, TCR beta diversity per million T cells dropped in a roughly linear way.

A J-beta primer mix and a sample-barcoded 5' primer were used in a second PCR of about 6 to 12 cycles. In TCRdb, the 5' RACE reads were re-called with MiXCR into one record per CDR3 protein. Among 1.2 million to 1.5 million distinct CDR3 sequences listed, 35% to 45% were seen once. This chain connects TRBV3-1 to TRBJ1-1; D remains ambiguous. The clonotype originates from a young woman in good health. Sequenced material: blood. The CDR3 reads CASVPIGQSEAFF. The CDR3 bases are TGTGCCAGCGTTCCGATAGGGCAGAGTGAAGCTTTCTTT. The full variable domain, its missing parts supplied by reference TRBV3-1 and TRBJ1-1, is DTAVSQTPKYLVTQMGNDKSIKCEQNLGHDTMYWYKQDSKKFLKIMFSYNNKELIINETVPNRFSPKSPDKAHLNLHINSLELGDSAVYFCASVPIGQSEAFFGQGTRLTVV.